Following are 23 T cell receptor beta chains from one sample sequenced in a study of blood T cell repertoires in COVID-19. Sequenced by immunoSEQ multiplex PCR; TCRdb stores in-frame clones only, minus some. Of 30,000 to 40,000 clones listed, almost 90% were seen once; the top ten hold roughly 6.3%. What was sequenced was peripheral blood. These TCRs come from a human donor in a cohort sampled during active COVID-19.

The chain joins TRBV3-1 (or the pseudogene TRBV3-2) to TRBJ2-7; 9 nucleotides line up with TRBD1. Looked up from germline, CDR1 is LGHDT and CDR2 is YNNKEL (reference sequence). The CDR3 is 16 residues long. J gave up 3 bases and V 4 bases, and 10 bases lay outside the gene matches. CDR3 loop: CASSRKRPGQGYEQYF. The CDR3 DNA is TGTGCCAGCAGCCGGAAAAGGCCGGGACAGGGCTACGAGCAGTACTTC.

The V gene is TRBV2, the J gene TRBJ2-5; weak D call: TRBD2 (6 bases). The CDR3 has 13 amino acids. Germline values: CDR1 SNHLY, CDR2 FYNNEI. V lost 7 bases and J 2 bases, leaving 11 bases between the germline ends. DNA of the CDR3: TGTGCCAGCAAAGTGGGGGGTCAAGAGACCCAGTACTTC. It codes for CASKVGGQETQYF.

J is TRBJ2-2 and V is TRBV7-2; TRBD2 matches 8 bases. This CDR3 has 18 residues. CDR1 SGHTA and CDR2 FQGNSA come from the germline V gene. The J segment lost 6 bases and the V segment lost 1 base, leaving 13 bases of the junction unmatched. DNA for the CDR3: TGTGCCAGCAGCTTAGTTGTGTCGGGACTAGTTAGCGCCGGGGAGCTGTTTTTT. This encodes CASSLVVSGLVSAGELFF.

The rearrangement links TRBV19 to TRBJ2-1, with TRBD1 matching over 11 bases. J gave up 7 bases and V 4 bases, and 9 bases lay outside the gene matches. This CDR3 contains 16 residues. Germline V gene lookup returns CDR1 LNHDA and CDR2 SQIVND (reference sequence). The CDR3 sequence: CASSTSGTGGNNEQFF. The CDR3 nucleotides are TGTGCCAGTAGTACCTCCGGGACAGGGGGAAATAATGAGCAGTTCTTC.

This chain uses TRBV3-1 (or the pseudogene TRBV3-2) with TRBJ1-1; D ambiguous. Germline CDR1 LGHDT, CDR2 YNNKEL (reference sequence). This CDR3 has 15 amino acids. V lost 4 bases and J 2 bases, leaving 14 bases between the germline ends. The CDR3: CASSPQPNTNTEAFF. Here the CDR3 DNA reads TGTGCCAGCAGCCCACAACCAAACACCAACACTGAAGCTTTCTTT.

This clone has only one observation. The rearrangement uses TRBV11-3 and TRBJ2-1, with 14 bases that match TRBD2. V lost 4 bases, J lost 5 bases, and 1 base stayed unmatched. This CDR3 has 15 amino acids. Germline CDR1 SGHNT, CDR2 YENEEA. The CDR3 region is CASSSGLAGDNEQFF. The CDR3 bases are TGTGCCAGCAGCTCGGGACTAGCGGGAGACAATGAGCAGTTCTTC.

The chain recombines TRBV19 with TRBJ2-5; 11 positions agree with TRBD1. The V gene's germline CDR1 is LNHDA and CDR2 SQIVND (reference sequence). This CDR3 contains 14 residues. V shed 10 bases and J 0 bases; nucleotides not matched to a gene: 4. CDR3 loop: CATGDRGYQETQYF. The CDR3 DNA follows: TGTGCCACCGGGGACAGGGGGTACCAAGAGACCCAGTACTTC.

This clone was observed a few times. V and J are TRBV5-1 and TRBJ1-4; TRBD1 matches at 9 bases. The germline V gene has CDR1 SGHRS and CDR2 YFSETQ. The ends lost 3 bases at V and 4 bases at J; junction bases unmatched: 10. There are 17 residues in the CDR3. The DNA of the CDR3 is TGCGCCAGCAGCTCTTTCCCGGGACAGGGAGTTAATGAAAAACTGTTTTTT. Its translation: CASSSFPGQGVNEKLFF. Based on the CDR3 plus reference TRBV5-1 and TRBJ1-4, the full variable domain is KAGVTQTPRYLIKTRGQQVTLSCSPISGHRSVSWYQQTPGQGLQFLFEYFSETQRNKGNFPGRFSGRQFSNSRSEMNVSTLELGDSALYLCASSSFPGQGVNEKLFFGSGTQLSVL.

The chain has TRBV7-9 and TRBJ2-1; 8 nucleotides align to TRBD1. CDR1 is SEHNR and CDR2 is FQNEAQ in the germline V gene (reference sequence). The CDR3 has 17 amino acids. V dropped 5 bases and J dropped 7; count of bases not matched to a gene: 16. The CDR3 reads CASSPYLDRDRRNEQFF. The CDR3 DNA reads as TGTGCCAGCAGCCCCTACCTGGACAGGGACAGACGAAATGAGCAGTTCTTC.

This clone turned up a few times. The V call is TRBV7-8, the J call TRBJ2-7; TRBD2 agrees at 11 bases. CDR3 length equals 12 residues. The trim removed 5 bases at V and 11 bases at J, leaving 5 bases unmatched. Germline assignment: CDR1 SGHVS and CDR2 FQNEAQ. The CDR3 here is CASSLIAGGKYF. The CDR3 bases are TGTGCCAGCAGCCTAATAGCGGGAGGGAAGTACTTC.

The J gene is TRBJ1-4, the V gene TRBV11-2; 10 bases agree with TRBD1. Germline V gene sequence: CDR1 SGHAT, CDR2 FQNNGV. Trimming at V came to 6 bases and at J to 5 bases, leaving 12 bases not matched to a gene. The CDR3 sequence is 17 residues long. CDR3 protein: CASRPGQGRFLNEKLFF. In DNA, the CDR3 is TGTGCCAGCAGACCGGGACAGGGGAGATTTCTGAATGAAAAACTGTTTTTT.

This chain connects TRBV10-3 to TRBJ2-7; possible D gene TRBD2, 5 bases. The CDR3 covers 14 residues. The germline V gene encodes CDR1 ENHRY and CDR2 SYGVKD. V dropped 4 bases and J dropped 3 bases, with 13 bases sitting between them. CDR3 amino acids: CAISGREIGYEQYF. The CDR3 region has the DNA TGTGCCATCAGTGGTCGGGAAATCGGCTACGAGCAGTACTTC.

This rearrangement joins TRBV25-1 to TRBJ2-5; D is possibly TRBD2 (6 bases). CDR1 is MGHDK and CDR2 is SYGVNS in the germline V gene. The CDR3 has 14 amino acids. Trimming removed 6 bases from V and 5 bases from J, with 16 bases in between. CDR3 sequence reads: CASSPSGGEETQYF. CDR3 DNA: TGTGCCAGCAGCCCGTCTGGCGGGGAGGAGACCCAGTACTTC.

The chain uses TRBV2 and TRBJ2-3; D perhaps matches TRBD2 (6 bases). The CDR3 has 15 amino acids. The germline V gene has CDR1 SNHLY and CDR2 FYNNEI. V lost 1 base, J lost 4 bases, and 12 bases lay in between. The chain's CDR3 is CASSEGGNLPDTQYF. The CDR3 DNA sequence: TGTGCCAGCAGTGAAGGCGGGAACTTGCCAGATACGCAGTATTTT.

The chain employs TRBV6-4 and TRBJ1-1; 7 bases fit TRBD1. J was trimmed by 1 base and V by 0 bases; bases with no gene match: 5. The germline gives CDR1 MRHNA, CDR2 SNTAGT. The CDR3 loop spans 16 amino acids. CDR3 region: CASSDSPGTENTEAFF. In DNA, the CDR3 is TGTGCCAGCAGTGACTCCCCCGGGACAGAGAACACTGAAGCTTTCTTT.

The J gene is TRBJ2-7, the V gene TRBV5-5; D may be TRBD1 (6 bases). Germline lookup yields CDR1 SGHKS and CDR2 YYEKEE (reference sequence). V lost 5 bases, J lost 3 bases, and 21 bases lay in between. The CDR3 totals 16 residues. CDR3 sequence: CASRPPIRDTLYEQYF. The CDR3 DNA sequence: TGTGCCAGCAGGCCGCCCATCCGGGACACCCTCTACGAGCAGTACTTC.

V is TRBV7-6 and J is TRBJ2-3, with D uncertain. Trimming pared 0 bases from V and 1 base from J, leaving 11 bases between. This CDR3 has 16 amino acids. CDR1 is SGHVS and CDR2 is FNYEAQ in the germline V gene. CDR3 bases: TGTGCCAGCAGCTTAGCGCTTACCGGTGGCACAGATACGCAGTATTTT. It translates to CASSLALTGGTDTQYF.

V gene TRBV5-1 combines with J gene TRBJ2-7; possible D gene TRBD1, 5 bases. V lost 4 bases to trimming and J lost 3 bases, with 14 bases between them. Germline values: CDR1 SGHRS, CDR2 YFSETQ. The CDR3 consists of 14 residues. The CDR3 here is CASSAEQGHYEQYF. The CDR3 region has the DNA TGCGCCAGCAGCGCCGAGCAAGGACACTACGAGCAGTACTTC.

The rearrangement uses TRBV2 and TRBJ2-3; D may be TRBD2 (5 bases). Germline V CDR1 and CDR2: SNHLY, FYNNEI. CDR3 size: 18 residues. Trimming cost V 1 base and J 0 bases, with 17 bases left between them. CDR3 in amino acids: CASSEDRRRTPSTDTQYF. CDR3 DNA sequence: TGTGCCAGCAGTGAAGACAGACGGAGGACTCCTAGCACAGATACGCAGTATTTT.

The CDR3 here is CASSSFGDRDNEQFF. In DNA form, the CDR3 reads TGTGCCAGCAGCTCGTTTGGGGACAGGGACAATGAGCAGTTCTTC. The chain uses TRBV11-3 and TRBJ2-1, with 9 bases identical to TRBD1. This CDR3 comprises 15 residues. Trimming took 4 bases from V and 5 from J; bases not matched to a gene: 6. Germline V gene lookup returns CDR1 SGHNT and CDR2 YENEEA.

The chain combines TRBV2 with TRBJ1-2, with 8 bases identical to TRBD1. Trimming at V came to 6 bases and at J to 8 bases, leaving 8 bases not matched to a gene. There are 13 residues in the CDR3. CDR1 and CDR2 (germline): SNHLY, FYNNEI. The CDR3 bases are TGTGCCAGCAGCCCAGGGGGCAGGGCCGGCTACACCTTC. Its protein is CASSPGGRAGYTF.

The chain has TRBV19 and TRBJ1-5; 8 positions match TRBD1. The length of the CDR3 is 13 residues. CDR1 LNHDA and CDR2 SQIVND come from the germline V gene (reference sequence). V lost 10 bases and J lost 9; bases outside the gene matches: 11. The CDR3 bases are TGTGCCACCCGACAGGGGCGGAATTTGCCCCAGCATTTT. Its translation is CATRQGRNLPQHF.

The chain is built from TRBV19 and TRBJ2-7, with 7 bases identical to TRBD2. The CDR3 covers 12 residues. Germline V gives CDR1 LNHDA, CDR2 SQIVND (reference sequence). The V gene end was trimmed by 11 bases and the J gene end by 2 bases; junction bases not matched to a gene: 6. This CDR3 reads CASSGLTYEQYF. DNA for the CDR3: TGTGCCTCTAGCGGCCTCACCTACGAGCAGTACTTC.